These 22 T cell receptor beta chains share one sample of origin, sequenced in a study of T cell responses to AZD1222 COVID-19 vaccine. Clones were read by immunoSEQ multiplex PCR, and TCRdb kept only the in-frame ones, dropping some. The table includes 100,000 to 150,000 clones, about 91% detected once. The material was peripheral blood, obtained on day 0 of AZD1222 vaccination. These receptor sequences come from an adult in good health.

J is TRBJ2-7 and V is TRBV9; D might be TRBD1 or TRBD2, each matching 5 bases. The length of the CDR3 is 14 residues. Germline lookup yields CDR1 SGDLS and CDR2 YYNGEE. V shed 7 bases and J shed 1 base, with 15 bases lying between them. CDR3 in DNA: TGTGCCAGCTCCGGGGCGATAACGTCCTACGAGCAGTACTTC. Its protein product is CASSGAITSYEQYF.

The gene calls are TRBV3-1 (or the pseudogene TRBV3-2) and TRBJ2-1; D is perhaps TRBD2 (6 bases). Trimming removed 8 bases at V and 3 bases at J, with 17 bases between. This CDR3 spans 15 amino acids. CDR1 LGHDT and CDR2 YNNKEL come from the germline V gene (reference sequence). The CDR3 nucleotides read TGTGCCAGCCGCCCGGGAGCGGCGAACTACAATGAGCAGTTCTTC. It yields the protein CASRPGAANYNEQFF.

The rearrangement links TRBV25-1 to TRBJ2-1; 11 positions match TRBD2. The CDR3 totals 16 residues. Germline CDR1 reads MGHDK; CDR2 reads SYGVNS. V lost 4 bases, J lost 4 bases, and 6 bases stayed unmatched. Here the CDR3 reads CASSVQTSGTYNEQFF. The DNA of the CDR3 is TGTGCCAGCAGTGTTCAGACTAGCGGGACGTACAATGAGCAGTTCTTC.

J is TRBJ2-7 and V is TRBV11-3, with TRBD2 as a possible D gene (6 bases). The CDR3 is 16 residues long. The germline V gene has CDR1 SGHNT and CDR2 YENEEA. Trimming took 5 bases from V and 5 from J, leaving 22 bases between them. CDR3 sequence (DNA): TGTGCCAGCAGCCCCGCTCTGGAAACCGGGAGCAACGAGCAGTACTTC. This encodes CASSPALETGSNEQYF.

The chain couples TRBV4-1 to TRBJ2-3, with D hard to call. Looked up from germline, CDR1 is MGHRA and CDR2 is YSYEKL. This CDR3 has 13 residues. V lost 6 bases and J 1 base, leaving 8 bases between the germline ends. CDR3 loop: CASRQQGTDTQYF. The CDR3 nucleotides read TGCGCCAGCAGGCAACAAGGCACAGATACGCAGTATTTT.

The CDR3 is CASSFSGREKLFF. The CDR3 DNA sequence: TGTGCCAGTAGTTTTTCCGGGCGGGAAAAACTGTTTTTT. This chain uses TRBV19 with TRBJ1-4; D is unresolved. The V and J ends lost 5 bases and 8 bases respectively, with 12 bases between them. Germline V lookup: CDR1 LNHDA, CDR2 SQIVND (reference sequence). The CDR3 contains 13 residues.

The J gene is TRBJ1-2, the V gene TRBV4-3; D ambiguous. The germline V gene encodes CDR1 LGHNA and CDR2 YSLEER. Trimming removed 0 bases at V and 4 bases at J, with 15 bases between. The CDR3 runs 16 residues. CDR3 region: CASSQEGGFEVYGYTF. For the CDR3, the DNA is TGCGCCAGCAGCCAAGAGGGAGGGTTTGAGGTCTATGGCTACACCTTC.

The gene calls are TRBV19 and TRBJ2-3; 12 nucleotides line up with TRBD2. CDR1 and CDR2 (germline): LNHDA, SQIVND (reference sequence). The CDR3 contains 17 residues. The ends lost 1 base at V and 0 bases at J; junction bases unmatched: 2. CDR3 sequence reads: CASSIVLAGGSTDTQYF. The CDR3 DNA reads TGTGCCAGTAGTATAGTACTAGCGGGGGGTAGCACAGATACGCAGTATTTT.

The chain employs TRBV2 and TRBJ1-5; D uncertain. Between the trimmed V and J ends, which lost 3 bases and 0 bases, there was a span of 9 bases. The CDR3 has 15 amino acids. Per the germline V gene, CDR1 is SNHLY and CDR2 is FYNNEI. The CDR3 DNA reads TGTGCCAGCAGTGATCTGCGAGTTAGCAATCAGCCCCAGCATTTT. The encoded protein is CASSDLRVSNQPQHF.

The count of this clone is one. The rearrangement links TRBV7-2 to TRBJ1-1; D is undetermined. The V gene's germline CDR1 is SGHTA and CDR2 FQGNSA. The CDR3 is 13 amino acids. Trimming shortened V by 5 bases and J by 3 bases, and 10 bases separated the two germline ends. CDR3 in amino acids: CASSRDRYTEAFF. CDR3 DNA sequence: TGTGCCAGCAGCAGGGATCGGTACACTGAAGCTTTCTTT.

The CDR3 sequence: CASSNRRTDTQYF. The CDR3 DNA reads TGTGCCAGTAGTAACCGGCGCACAGATACGCAGTATTTT. This chain connects TRBV19 to TRBJ2-3; D unresolved. The CDR3 has 13 amino acids. V lost 4 bases and J lost 1, with 6 bases in between. In germline, CDR1 is LNHDA, CDR2 SQIVND (reference sequence).

The chain joins TRBV14 to TRBJ2-3; TRBD2 matches at 8 bases. CDR1 and CDR2 (germline): SGHDN, FVKESK. This CDR3 comprises 16 residues. V trimming: 1 base; J trimming: 1 base; junction bases outside the gene matches: 4. CDR3 in amino acids: CASSQVAGGRTDTQYF. CDR3 sequence (DNA): TGTGCCAGCAGCCAAGTTGCGGGAGGTCGCACAGATACGCAGTATTTT.

This chain links TRBV6-5 with TRBJ1-1; 8 nucleotides match TRBD1. This CDR3 comprises 15 residues. After removal of 6 bases from V and 0 bases from J, the junction contained 6 bases not matched to a gene. Germline CDR1 is MNHEY and CDR2 is SVGAGI. The CDR3 spells CASRWTGPLNTEAFF. The DNA of the CDR3 is TGTGCCAGCAGGTGGACAGGGCCTTTGAACACTGAAGCTTTCTTT.

This clone is a singleton in its sample. The chain recombines TRBV7-2 with TRBJ2-4, with D possibly being TRBD2 (5 bases). V lost 1 base to trimming and J lost 0 bases, with 7 bases between them. Germline V gene sequence: CDR1 SGHTA, CDR2 FQGNSA. The CDR3 is made up of 15 amino acids. CDR3 bases: TGTGCCAGCAGCTTAGTTCGGGGAGCCAAAAACATTCAGTACTTC. Translating gives CASSLVRGAKNIQYF.

The table lists this clone with a few counts. The V and J genes are TRBV2 and TRBJ1-1; D is uncertain. Germline loops: CDR1 SNHLY, CDR2 FYNNEI. The ends were cut back, 4 bases at V and 4 bases at J, with 10 bases in the middle. The CDR3 is 13 amino acids. As DNA, the CDR3 is TGTGCCAGCAGTGCCCGGCCTGGCACTGAAGCTTTCTTT. Encoded protein: CASSARPGTEAFF.

The rearrangement links TRBV29-1 to TRBJ1-1, with a weak D call TRBD1 (6 bases). Trimming pared 5 bases from V and 3 bases from J, leaving 13 bases between. The CDR3 is 13 residues long. The germline V gene encodes CDR1 SQVTM and CDR2 ANQGSEA. CDR3 sequence: CSVQQGYDTEAFF. CDR3 nucleotide sequence: TGCAGCGTTCAACAGGGTTATGACACTGAAGCTTTCTTT.

This CDR3 reads CASSQEGSGQETQYF. In DNA form, the CDR3 reads TGTGCCAGCAGCCAAGAAGGTAGCGGACAAGAGACCCAGTACTTC. The gene calls are TRBV4-2 and TRBJ2-5; D perhaps matches TRBD2 (6 bases). The CDR3 is made up of 15 amino acids. V shed 0 bases and J shed 2 bases, with 10 bases lying between them. Germline V CDR1 and CDR2: LGHNA, YNFKEQ.

In nucleotides, the CDR3 is TGTGCCAGCAGCTTCCTAGCGGGAGGGCCGTGGGGTACGCAGTATTTT. Protein product: CASSFLAGGPWGTQYF. This chain connects TRBV3-1 (or the pseudogene TRBV3-2) to TRBJ2-3; 12 nucleotides line up with TRBD2. This CDR3 spans 16 amino acids. V was clipped by 5 bases and J by 8 bases; unmatched bases: 11. Germline V CDR1 and CDR2: LGHDT, YNNKEL (reference sequence).

This clone was counted a single time. The chain uses TRBV12-3 or TRBV12-4 and TRBJ1-2; the D gene is possibly TRBD1 (6 bases). The germline V and J ends were trimmed by 7 bases and 7 bases, with 13 bases remaining between them. This CDR3 spans 12 amino acids. Written as DNA, the CDR3 is TGTGCCAGCACTTGGGGGGCGGCTGGCTACACCTTC. Translation gives CASTWGAAGYTF.

The rearrangement uses TRBV7-2 and TRBJ2-1; weak D call: TRBD2 (6 bases). The CDR3 sequence is 15 residues long. Germline assignment: CDR1 SGHTA and CDR2 FQGNSA. Trimming took 5 bases from V and 10 from J, leaving 21 bases between them. As DNA, the CDR3 is TGTGCCAGCAGCGCGGGCGGCAGCGGGTTAGAAGAGCAGTTCTTC. Translating gives CASSAGGSGLEEQFF. The full variable domain, its missing parts supplied by reference TRBV7-2 and TRBJ2-1, is GAGVSQSPSNKVTEKGKDVELRCDPISGHTALYWYRQSLGQGLEFLIYFQGNSAPDKSGLPSDRFSAERTGGSVSTLTIQRTQQEDSAVYLCASSAGGSGLEEQFFGPGTRLTVL.

The chain combines TRBV5-6 with TRBJ2-7, with D perhaps matching TRBD1 (5 bases). Trimming pared 0 bases from V and 2 bases from J, leaving 12 bases between. Per germline, CDR1 SGHDT and CDR2 YYEEEE. The CDR3 extends over 15 amino acids. CDR3 in amino acids: CASSLVGQVPYEQYF. DNA of the CDR3: TGTGCCAGCAGCTTGGTTGGACAAGTGCCCTACGAGCAGTACTTC.

V is TRBV19 and J is TRBJ1-2; TRBD1 matches 9 bases. V was clipped by 10 bases and J by 5 bases; unmatched bases: 8. Germline values: CDR1 LNHDA, CDR2 SQIVND (reference sequence). The CDR3 covers 13 residues. The CDR3 loop reads CATHRGPGYGYTF. CDR3 coding DNA: TGTGCCACTCACAGGGGGCCTGGATATGGCTACACCTTC.